Sequencing of this T cell receptor (beta chain) was carried out in a study of tumor-infiltrating lymphocytes in primary liver carcinoma (TCRdb year 2017). Some background on the complete study: Between late 2015 and March 2016, about 5 patients in China with histopathologically diagnosed primary liver carcinoma had their tumors surgically resected. Of the five patients, three men and two women aged 30 to 69 years, four had hepatocellular carcinoma and one had combined HCC and intrahepatic cholangiocarcinoma. The five patients had tumors staged T1-T3 N0M0, with maximum diameters ranging from about 4.2 to 10 cm. Roughly 3.5 to 8 million productive TCRbeta reads were obtained per sample, and no significant difference in read depth was found between tissue types. Across five regions of each liver tumor, along with adjacent normal tissue and blood, the study brought together TCRbeta repertoire sequencing, expression microarrays and whole-exome sequencing. TCRbeta repertoire sequencing covered roughly 35 specimens from 5 patients: 25 or so tumor regions, 5 adjacent noncancerous liver tissues and 5 peripheral blood samples. Technical replicate repertoires showed high reproducibility, with mean shared-clone rates around 0.9 and correlation coefficients above 0.95. The full study reports these points: Only the TCR beta chain was sequenced, which likely underestimates true repertoire diversity because unpaired alpha chains were not captured. The study included only four to six patients, and the authors note findings should be validated in a larger study. Because the samples were bulk and unsorted, CD4+ and CD8+ T cell repertoires could not be compared. The top 250 clones accounted for a significantly greater share of the repertoire in tumors than in blood (p = 0.039). Consistent with antigen-driven expansion, pairs of tumor regions showed higher repertoire overlap (mean about 35%) than either tumor-adjacent pairs (approximately 17%) or tumor-blood pairs (about 15%).

Starting from about 500 ng total RNA, TCRbeta-specific cDNA was produced by reverse transcription with a constant-region primer and ProtoScript II reverse transcriptase. The TCRbeta libraries were prepared through three rounds of nested multiplex PCR following a slightly modified ARM-PCR procedure. Each of the first two PCR rounds ran for nine to eleven cycles and used multiplex TRBV1-TRBV30 forward primers together with a Cbeta reverse primer. Sample barcodes and Illumina adapters were attached in a final 25-cycle PCR using Deep VentR polymerase. Before sequencing, amplicons of 200-500 bp were gel-purified using a QIAquick gel extraction kit. The TCRbeta amplicons were sequenced with 250-bp paired-end reads on an Illumina HiSeq 2500. The published analysis was carried out like this. Quality trimming of reads was performed with Trimmomatic v0.33, and paired reads were merged with FLASH v1.2.11 so that full CDR3 sequences could be recovered. V, D and J germline segments were assigned to the rearranged TCRbeta sequences using MiGEC v1.2.1b. Clonotype statistics, along with Shannon-Wiener diversity indices, were calculated using VDJtools v1.0.0. Except for diversity analysis, only the 250 most abundant clonotypes of each sample were used in subsequent analyses to reduce sampling bias. TCRdb applied fastp at Q25 and MiXCR to the public reads, then kept only in-frame beta chains. Each record represents a unique CDR3 protein, reported with the most common genes and DNA among its rows. TCRdb's processing, not the authors', yielded these V and J calls. The sample table contains some 190,000 distinct CDR3 sequences; only one count was recorded for approximately 60% of them. In total, the top ten clones hold about 72% of the sample.

Blood RNA was extracted from unsorted whole blood using TRIzol reagent, and germline DNA was obtained with the DNeasy Blood & Tissue kit. Chronic HBV infection was present in the patients, and the patients were treatment-naive at sampling. Before surgery, 3 to 5 milliliters of peripheral blood were collected into K2EDTA tubes. The germline V gene sets CDR1 to LGHNA and CDR2 to YNFKEQ. Trimming leaves V shorter by 6 bases and J shorter by 4 bases, with the junction holding 8 bases beyond the gene matches. CDR3 length: 14 amino acids, cysteine to phenylalanine. Solely the CDR3 DNA is kept, with 42 bases framed from the first base. Worth noting for this clonotype: The target of this receptor is not known. Base qualities are not provided; no much larger clone lies one nucleotide away.

Sample: peripheral blood. The clonotype was recovered from a man aged 35-49 years with primary liver carcinoma and hepatitis B virus infection. Rearrangement joined TRBV4-2 to TRBJ2-5; TRBD2 fits 7 bases in the junction. The CDR3 has the sequence CASRREILGETQYF. The nucleotide sequence reads TGTGCCAGCAGGCGGGAGATATTGGGAGAGACCCAGTACTTC.